Following are 23 T cell receptor beta chains from one sample sequenced in a study of blood T cell repertoires in COVID-19. Sequencing was performed with immunoSEQ multiplex PCR; in TCRdb, only in-frame clones are kept and a portion is missing. Found here are 200,000 to 300,000 clones, over 80% of them singletons; the top ten hold less than 6.5%. Sequenced material: peripheral blood. These receptors came from a human donor in a cohort sampled during active COVID-19.

The chain joins TRBV27 to TRBJ1-2, with 8 nucleotides matching TRBD1. The CDR3 contains 14 residues. Germline V gives CDR1 MNHEY, CDR2 SMNVEV (reference sequence). With V trimmed by 3 bases and J by 0 bases, 0 bases remained unmatched. Here the CDR3 DNA reads TGTGCCAGCAGTTTGGACAGGGCTAACTATGGCTACACCTTC. Translated: CASSLDRANYGYTF.

The gene calls are TRBV18 and TRBJ2-5; 8 nucleotides match TRBD1. CDR1 is KGHSH, CDR2 LQKENI, per germline. J gave up 5 bases and V 4 bases, and 6 bases lay outside the gene matches. The CDR3 extends over 14 amino acids. The CDR3 sequence is CASSLTGGKETQYF. The CDR3 DNA sequence: TGTGCCAGCTCACTAACAGGGGGAAAGGAGACCCAGTACTTC.

The gene calls are TRBV6-5 and TRBJ2-3, with 10 bases identical to TRBD1. The CDR3 has 16 amino acids. Germline V gives CDR1 MNHEY, CDR2 SVGAGI. V shed 1 base and J 4 bases; nucleotides not matched to a gene: 5. The CDR3 region is CASSYYKGQGPDTQYF. CDR3 in DNA: TGTGCCAGCAGTTACTACAAGGGACAGGGGCCAGATACGCAGTATTTT.

The chain employs TRBV28 and TRBJ2-2, with 9 positions matching TRBD2. The CDR3 contains 19 residues. V dropped 1 base and J dropped 3; count of bases not matched to a gene: 12. Per germline, CDR1 MDHEN and CDR2 SYDVKM. The CDR3 loop is CASSLSGFRREGYTGELFF. In DNA form, the CDR3 reads TGTGCCAGCAGTTTATCGGGCTTCCGGCGGGAGGGTTACACCGGGGAGCTGTTTTTT.

This chain uses TRBV30 with TRBJ2-5, with a weak D call TRBD2 (5 bases). The V and J ends lost 1 base and 5 bases respectively, with 14 bases between them. This CDR3 is 14 amino acids long. CDR1 and CDR2 from the germline V gene are GTSNPN and SVGIG (reference sequence). This CDR3 is CAWSGGPGGETQYF. The CDR3 DNA reads as TGTGCCTGGAGTGGAGGACCGGGCGGGGAGACCCAGTACTTC.

V usage is TRBV12-5 and J usage is TRBJ2-7; 8 nucleotides line up with TRBD2. V was clipped by 6 bases and J by 2 bases; unmatched bases: 12. The germline V gene encodes CDR1 LGHNT and CDR2 FRNRAP. The CDR3 is made up of 16 amino acids. The CDR3 nucleotides are TGTGCTAGTGGCCCTTTTGGGAGCGGGGGAGCCTACGAGCAGTACTTC. It yields the protein CASGPFGSGGAYEQYF. Drawing the rest from reference TRBV12-5 and TRBJ2-7, the complete variable domain is DARVTQTPRHKVTEMGQEVTMRCQPILGHNTVFWYRQTMMQGLELLAYFRNRAPLDDSGMPKDRFSAEMPDATLATLKIQPSEPRDSAVYFCASGPFGSGGAYEQYFGPGTRLTVT.

V is TRBV7-6 and J is TRBJ2-7; 8 bases are shared with TRBD1. Germline CDR1 SGHVS, CDR2 FNYEAQ. The CDR3 runs 14 residues. J was trimmed by 6 bases and V by 8 bases; bases with no gene match: 12. Written as DNA, the CDR3 is TGTGCCAGCCAGGGTGGAGGACAGGGAGCCGAGCAGTACTTC. It specifies CASQGGGQGAEQYF.

The CDR3 loop reads CASVQAPQETQYF. CDR3 nucleotides: TGTGCCAGCGTTCAGGCACCCCAAGAGACCCAGTACTTC. The chain links TRBV6-5 to TRBJ2-5; no firm D call. This CDR3 is 13 amino acids long. V lost 8 bases and J lost 1, with 11 bases in between. Looked up from germline, CDR1 is MNHEY and CDR2 is SVGAGI.

This clone was counted ten times or more. The CDR3 nucleotides are TGCGCCAGCAGCCTAAATGGGGAGTTAGGCTACACCTTC. This sequence encodes CASSLNGELGYTF. This chain uses TRBV5-1 with TRBJ1-2; D gene ambiguous. Trimming took 4 bases from V and 8 from J, leaving 15 bases between them. Germline V lookup: CDR1 SGHRS, CDR2 YFSETQ. The CDR3 consists of 13 residues.

The J gene is TRBJ2-3, the V gene TRBV10-1; TRBD2 agrees at 9 bases. Germline trimming cut 4 bases from V and 1 base from J; bases unmatched to any gene: 3. The CDR3 runs to 15 residues. Germline CDR1 and CDR2: WNHNN and SYGVQD (reference sequence). CDR3: CASSGSSGGTDTQYF. CDR3 DNA: TGCGCCAGCAGTGGATCTAGCGGGGGCACAGATACGCAGTATTTT.

The chain carries TRBV18 and TRBJ1-2; 7 nucleotides line up with TRBD1. V was clipped by 6 bases and J by 5 bases; unmatched bases: 6. From germline, CDR1 is KGHSH and CDR2 LQKENI. This CDR3 comprises 13 residues. CDR3 region: CASSEGADYGYTF. CDR3 DNA: TGTGCCAGCTCGGAGGGGGCTGATTATGGCTACACCTTC.

The chain employs TRBV5-1 and TRBJ2-5; D gene ambiguous. The germline V gene has CDR1 SGHRS and CDR2 YFSETQ. Trimming removed 3 bases at V and 5 bases at J, with 8 bases between. This CDR3 region has 12 residues. CDR3 nucleotide sequence: TGCGCCAGCAGCTCAAACTGGGAGACCCAGTACTTC. Translating gives CASSSNWETQYF.

This clone has only one observation. The chain carries TRBV27 and TRBJ1-6; 8 bases are shared with TRBD1. The J segment lost 5 bases and the V segment lost 5 bases, leaving 8 bases of the junction unmatched. The CDR3 is 16 amino acids. CDR1 and CDR2 (germline): MNHEY, SMNVEV (reference sequence). The CDR3 protein is CASSRLQGAHNSPLHF. CDR3 nucleotide sequence: TGTGCCAGCAGTCGGCTTCAGGGGGCCCATAATTCACCCCTCCACTTT.

The chain is built from TRBV6-5 and TRBJ2-4, with D tentatively TRBD1 (6 bases). The germline CDR1 and CDR2 sequences are MNHEY and SVGAGI. The CDR3 spans 14 residues. The germline V and J ends were trimmed by 6 bases and 1 base, with 10 bases remaining between them. The chain's CDR3 is CASSYDRAKNIQYF. CDR3 DNA: TGTGCCAGCAGCTATGACAGGGCCAAAAACATTCAGTACTTC.

In its sample, this clone was seen many times. V gene TRBV19 combines with J gene TRBJ1-1; D not certain. The length of the CDR3 is 14 residues. V gave up 5 bases and J gave up 2 bases, with 12 bases separating them. Germline loops: CDR1 LNHDA, CDR2 SQIVND (reference sequence). This CDR3 is CASSLRTGNTEAFF. Here the CDR3 DNA reads TGTGCCAGTAGTCTCCGGACGGGAAACACTGAAGCTTTCTTT.

The genes are TRBV29-1 and TRBJ2-7; 8 bases are a match to TRBD1. CDR1 SQVTM and CDR2 ANQGSEA come from the germline V gene. The CDR3 consists of 11 residues. Trimming cost V 7 bases and J 2 bases; bases outside gene matches: 1. For the CDR3, the DNA is TGCAGCGGGACAGGGACCTACGAGCAGTACTTC. This codes for CSGTGTYEQYF.

The chain employs TRBV28 and TRBJ2-7; a weak D match, TRBD1 (7 bases). The germline CDR1 and CDR2 sequences are MDHEN and SYDVKM. The CDR3 consists of 14 residues. The V and J ends lost 6 bases and 3 bases respectively, with 15 bases between them. CDR3 DNA sequence: TGTGCCAGCAGCCGCGGGACAGTCCACTACGAGCAGTACTTC. Amino acids: CASSRGTVHYEQYF. The full variable domain, its missing parts supplied by reference TRBV28 and TRBJ2-7, is DVKVTQSSRYLVKRTGEKVFLECVQDMDHENMFWYRQDPGLGLRLIYFSYDVKMKEKGDIPEGYSVSREKKERFSLILESASTNQTSMYLCASSRGTVHYEQYFGPGTRLTVT.

The chain recombines TRBV19 with TRBJ2-7; the match to TRBD2 covers 9 bases. The junction had 4 bases not matched to a gene; V was cut back by 3 bases and J by 1 base. The CDR3 is 15 residues long. Germline V gene data show CDR1 as LNHDA and CDR2 as SQIVND (reference sequence). The CDR3 bases are TGTGCCAGTAGTATGAGGCTAGCGGGGTCCTACGAGCAGTACTTC. Encoded protein: CASSMRLAGSYEQYF.

J is TRBJ2-7 and V is TRBV5-1; a possible D gene is TRBD2 (6 bases). The germline CDR1 and CDR2 sequences are SGHRS and YFSETQ. The V and J ends lost 2 bases and 2 bases respectively, with 17 bases between them. The CDR3 is made up of 16 amino acids. The CDR3 sequence is CASSLRIGGGAYEQYF. The CDR3 nucleotides are TGCGCCAGCAGCTTAAGAATTGGGGGAGGAGCCTACGAGCAGTACTTC.

The J gene is TRBJ2-2, the V gene TRBV7-2, with TRBD1 identical over 10 bases. V trimming: 5 bases; J trimming: 6 bases; junction bases outside the gene matches: 6. CDR1 and CDR2 from the germline V gene are SGHTA and FQGNSA. The CDR3 spans 15 residues. The CDR3 reads CASSAGQGVAGELFF. In DNA, the CDR3 is TGTGCCAGCAGCGCCGGACAGGGGGTGGCCGGGGAGCTGTTTTTT.

The chain carries TRBV28 and TRBJ2-5; 7 bases match TRBD1. The V and J ends lost 6 bases and 5 bases, in that order; junction bases with no gene match: 6. The CDR3 has 13 residues. The germline V gene encodes CDR1 MDHEN and CDR2 SYDVKM. The CDR3 bases are TGTGCCAGCAGCACCGGGACAGAGGAGACCCAGTACTTC. Translating it yields CASSTGTEETQYF.

This chain connects TRBV29-1 to TRBJ1-1; D call uncertain. V was cut by 5 bases and J by 0 bases, with 10 bases left in between. The germline V gene encodes CDR1 SQVTM and CDR2 ANQGSEA. CDR3 length: 13 amino acids. CDR3 bases: TGCAGCGTTAGAATTACGGTGAACACTGAAGCTTTCTTT. This gives the protein CSVRITVNTEAFF.

The chain is built from TRBV7-9 and TRBJ2-7; the D gene is possibly TRBD1 (6 bases). This CDR3 is built from 15 residues. Germline CDR1 and CDR2: SEHNR and FQNEAQ (reference sequence). V dropped 1 base and J dropped 0 bases, with 10 bases sitting between them. DNA of the CDR3: TGTGCCAGCAGCTTAGGGACAGCTCTCTCCTACGAGCAGTACTTC. Encoded protein: CASSLGTALSYEQYF.